Listed below are T cell receptor beta chains from one sample, sequenced in a study of blood T cells in healthy people across ages. TCRdb independently ran MiXCR on the 5' RACE reads; one entry per CDR3 protein. The table includes approximately 1,700,000 distinct CDR3 sequences, 39% detected once. Sequenced input: blood. These receptors were taken from a human donor in good health. The CDR3 runs from the conserved cysteine through the conserved F or W. D genes are given only for firm matches. Rows may omit the clone size; those that give it use once, few, many or a size class.

v_gene	j_gene	d_gene	abundance	CDR3nt	CDR3aa
TRBV20-1	TRBJ2-1	.	.	TGCAGTGCTGACGACTTAGACGGGTTCTACAATGAGCAGTTCTTC	CSADDLDGFYNEQFF
TRBV29-1	TRBJ1-1	.	.	TGCAGCGTTGAGGGGACGGATTATTTGAACACTGAAGCTTTCTTT	CSVEGTDYLNTEAFF
TRBV7-3	TRBJ1-2	TRBD1	.	TGTGCCAGCAGCTTGGGACAGGGGGCAGACCTTAACTATGGCTACACCTTC	CASSLGQGADLNYGYTF
TRBV3-1	TRBJ2-7	.	.	TGTGCCAGCAGCCCAGGCCAACGGTCAGGGCAGTACTTC	CASSPGQRSGQYF
TRBV7-9	TRBJ2-7	.	few	TGTGCCAGCAGCTTAGCCCAGCTTTCCACCTACGAGCAGTACTTC	CASSLAQLSTYEQYF
TRBV29-1	TRBJ2-1	.	many	TGCAGCGTTGAACTACTAGTGGGGGTTGAGCAGTTCTTC	CSVELLVGVEQFF
TRBV15	TRBJ2-5	.	.	TGTACCACCAGCAGAGATAGGGGTCCCCAAGAGACCCAGTACTTC	CTTSRDRGPQETQYF
TRBV12-3/TRBV12-4	TRBJ1-1	.	many	TGTGCCAGCAGTTTAGGGGGGTTGACTGAAGCTTTCTTT	CASSLGGLTEAFF
TRBV28	TRBJ2-5	.	.	TGTGCCAGCAGACTAGGACAGTTCGAGGGAGAGACCCAGTACTTC	CASRLGQFEGETQYF
TRBV4-2	TRBJ2-1	TRBD2	.	TGTGCCAGCGGCCAAACCACTAGCGGGGGTTTCAATGAGCAGTTCTTC	CASGQTTSGGFNEQFF
TRBV12-3/TRBV12-4	TRBJ2-2	TRBD1	.	TGTGCCAGCAGACCTACCCGGGACAGGGGGCGCTACACCGGGGAGCTGTTTTTT	CASRPTRDRGRYTGELFF
TRBV29-1	TRBJ1-2	TRBD1	few	TGCAGCGTTTCCAGGGGGGGCTATGGCTACACCTTC	CSVSRGGYGYTF
TRBV7-3	TRBJ2-4	.	.	TGTGCCAGCAGCCCTGGCGGGTCAGCCGGAAACATTCAGTACTTC	CASSPGGSAGNIQYF
TRBV7-2	TRBJ1-1	TRBD1	.	TGTGCCAGCAGCCTCCAGACAGGGGGCTACACTGAAGCTTTCTTT	CASSLQTGGYTEAFF
TRBV6-6	TRBJ2-3	.	few	TGTGCCAGCAGATTGGGGGATTGGGGCACAGATACGCAGTATTTT	CASRLGDWGTDTQYF
TRBV7-2	TRBJ2-1	.	.	TGTGCCAGCAGCTCGTCTCACAGTCGCAATGAGCAGTTCTTC	CASSSSHSRNEQFF
TRBV4-1	TRBJ2-3	TRBD1	few	TGCGCCAGCAGCCAAGACCGGGACAGGGGATTCAGTACGCAGTATTTT	CASSQDRDRGFSTQYF
TRBV20-1	TRBJ1-2	.	.	TGCAGTGGTGTCGACAGGACCCACTATGGCTACACCTTC	CSGVDRTHYGYTF
TRBV20-1	TRBJ2-1	TRBD2	.	TGCAGTGCCCAAGCGGGAGGTCTGAATGAGCAGTTCTTC	CSAQAGGLNEQFF
TRBV15	TRBJ1-2	.	.	TGTGCCACCAGCAGAGAAAGGGGCGGCTATGGCTACACCTTC	CATSRERGGYGYTF
TRBV29-1	TRBJ1-2	.	few	TGCAGCGTTGAAGATCGGGGTGGCTACACCTTC	CSVEDRGGYTF
TRBV2	TRBJ2-3	.	.	TGTGCCAGCAGTGGTCTATTTAGCACAGATACGCAGTATTTT	CASSGLFSTDTQYF
TRBV12-3/TRBV12-4	TRBJ2-1	.	.	TGTGCCCAATCTAGAGGGGACTACAATGAGCAGTTCTTC	CAQSRGDYNEQFF
TRBV6-4	TRBJ2-6	.	many	TGTGCCAGCAGCACAGACTCTGGGGCCAACGTCCTGACTTTC	CASSTDSGANVLTF
TRBV18	TRBJ2-7	.	.	TGTGCCAGCTCACCGTACCGGGACGCCCTTTACGAGCAGTACTTC	CASSPYRDALYEQYF
TRBV4-1	TRBJ1-2	TRBD1	.	TGCGCCAGCAGCCACAATACAGGGGCTTACCCGGGAGGCTACACCTTC	CASSHNTGAYPGGYTF
TRBV24-1	TRBJ2-1	.	few	TGTGCCACCAGTGATTCGGCGGCAGGGAGGTACAATGAGCAGTTCTTC	CATSDSAAGRYNEQFF
TRBV6-5	TRBJ1-1	.	.	TGTGCCACCCGGGCTAACACTGAAGCTTTCTTT	CATRANTEAFF
TRBV6-2/TRBV6-3	TRBJ1-2	.	.	TGTGCCAGCAGTTACTCGAGGGACACCGAAAACTATGGCTACACCTTC	CASSYSRDTENYGYTF
TRBV4-2	TRBJ2-6	TRBD2	.	TGTGCCAGCAGCCAAGATCCTGTGATCCCTAGCGGGGGGCCCTCTGGGGCCAACGTCCTGACTTTC	CASSQDPVIPSGGPSGANVLTF
TRBV6-2/TRBV6-3	TRBJ2-2	.	.	TGTGCCAGCAGTTACGGGACGGAAGTGAACACCGGGGAGCTGTTTTTT	CASSYGTEVNTGELFF
TRBV4-2	TRBJ2-3	.	.	TGTGCCAGCAGCCAAGTGGAGGTGCTTAGCACAGATACGCAGTATTTT	CASSQVEVLSTDTQYF
TRBV12-3/TRBV12-4	TRBJ2-7	.	.	TGTGCCAGCAGCCGCTCAGGGACTGAGCAGTACTTC	CASSRSGTEQYF
TRBV25-1	TRBJ1-2	.	once	TGTGCCAGCAGTGTCTGGAGTGGCTACACCTTC	CASSVWSGYTF
TRBV4-2	TRBJ2-1	.	many	TGTGCCAGCAGCCGCCTCGGACTCGACAATGAGCAGTTCTTC	CASSRLGLDNEQFF
TRBV4-2	TRBJ1-1	.	many	TGTGCCAGCAGCCAAAACCCCAACACTGAAGCTTTCTTT	CASSQNPNTEAFF
TRBV6-6	TRBJ2-5	.	.	TGTGCCAGCAGCGAATCCGCAGGAGTGACCCAGTACTTC	CASSESAGVTQYF
TRBV12-3/TRBV12-4	TRBJ2-7	.	few	TGTGCCACCTCCCGGACAGAAACCTACGAGCAGTACTTC	CATSRTETYEQYF
TRBV10-3	TRBJ2-1	TRBD2	few	TGTGCCACCAGACTAGCGGGGGACGGCAATGAGCAGTTCTTC	CATRLAGDGNEQFF
TRBV2	TRBJ1-6	TRBD1	once	TGTGCCAGCATCAGGACAGGCGGGGGACCCCACTTT	CASIRTGGGPHF
TRBV20-1	TRBJ1-2	.	.	TGCAGTGCTAGACCTCCGGGACATAACTATGGCTACACCTTC	CSARPPGHNYGYTF
TRBV4-2	TRBJ1-1	.	once	TGTGCCAGCAGCCAAGATCATGGGGCGGTTACTGAAGCTTTCTTT	CASSQDHGAVTEAFF
TRBV5-1	TRBJ2-3	.	.	TGCGCCAGCAAGCGTGAGGCCACAGATACGCAGTATTTT	CASKREATDTQYF
TRBV5-5	TRBJ2-3	TRBD2	.	TGTGCCAGCAGCCGGAGGACTAGCGGGGATACGCAGTATTTT	CASSRRTSGDTQYF
TRBV6-5	TRBJ1-1	.	few	TGTGCCAGCAGCTACTCCGGGGATAACACTGAAGCTTTCTTT	CASSYSGDNTEAFF
TRBV3-1	TRBJ2-7	.	.	TGTGCCAGCAGCCAAGACAGGGTCTCCGAGCAGTACTTC	CASSQDRVSEQYF
TRBV7-9	TRBJ2-1	TRBD2	few	TGTGCCAGCAGCCGCACGGGACTAGCGGGCCCCGGACCCTACAATGAGCAGTTCTTC	CASSRTGLAGPGPYNEQFF
TRBV9	TRBJ2-6	TRBD1	many	TGTGCCAGCAACGGACAGGCAAGCTCTGGGGCCAACGTCCTGACTTTC	CASNGQASSGANVLTF
TRBV6-2/TRBV6-3	TRBJ1-1	.	.	TGTGCCAGCGGGACCTGGGCAGCGCCTTCACGGAACACTGAAGCTTTCTTT	CASGTWAAPSRNTEAFF
TRBV12-3/TRBV12-4	TRBJ2-1	TRBD1	many	TGTGCCAGCAGTCCGCGACAGGGGTCCTACAATGAGCAGTTCTTC	CASSPRQGSYNEQFF